The sample holds a few counts of the clone carrying this T cell receptor (beta chain). The sample belongs to a study of T-cell memory formation after mild COVID-19. CDR1 and CDR2 (germline): SGDLS, YYNGEE. The CDR3 length is 15 residues. J was trimmed by 2 bases and V by 0 bases; bases with no gene match: 4. TCRdb redid the calling of the 5' RACE reads with MiXCR, one entry per CDR3 protein. Among about 350,000 distinct CDR3 sequences listed, 12% to 15% were seen once. The chain links TRBV9 to TRBJ2-7; 8 nucleotides match TRBD1. The clonotype comes from a man younger than 35 who had mild COVID-19 (a few samples of this study predate the infection). Cell type and time point are not known. The sample consisted of PBMCs or a T cell subset sorted from them (not recorded which). The CDR3 sequence is CASSVGTGITYEQYF. CDR3 in DNA: TGTGCCAGCAGCGTAGGGACAGGGATCACCTACGAGCAGTACTTC.